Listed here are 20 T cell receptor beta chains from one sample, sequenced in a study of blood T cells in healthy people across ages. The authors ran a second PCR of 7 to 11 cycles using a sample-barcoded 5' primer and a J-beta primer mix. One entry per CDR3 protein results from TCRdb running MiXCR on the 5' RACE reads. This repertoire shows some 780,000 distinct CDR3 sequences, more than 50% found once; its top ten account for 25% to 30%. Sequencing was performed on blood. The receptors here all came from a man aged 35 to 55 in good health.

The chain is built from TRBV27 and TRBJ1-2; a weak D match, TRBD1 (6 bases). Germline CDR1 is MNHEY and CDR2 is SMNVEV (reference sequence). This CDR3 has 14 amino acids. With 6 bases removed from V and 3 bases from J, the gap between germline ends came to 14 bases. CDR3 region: CASSYAQGDYGYTF. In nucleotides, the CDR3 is TGTGCCAGCAGCTACGCACAGGGAGACTATGGCTACACCTTC.

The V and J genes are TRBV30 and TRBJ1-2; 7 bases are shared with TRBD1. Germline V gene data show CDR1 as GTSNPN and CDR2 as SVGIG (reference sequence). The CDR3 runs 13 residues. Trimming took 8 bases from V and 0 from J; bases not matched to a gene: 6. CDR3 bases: TGTGCCGGGGAGGGACAGACTAACTATGGCTACACCTTC. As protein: CAGEGQTNYGYTF.

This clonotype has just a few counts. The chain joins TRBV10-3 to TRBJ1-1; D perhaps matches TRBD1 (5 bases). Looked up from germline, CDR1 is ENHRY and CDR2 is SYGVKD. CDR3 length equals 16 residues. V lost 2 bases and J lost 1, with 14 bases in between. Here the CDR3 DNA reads TGTGCCATCAGTGAGCCAATGACAGTAAAGAACACTGAAGCTTTCTTT. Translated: CAISEPMTVKNTEAFF.

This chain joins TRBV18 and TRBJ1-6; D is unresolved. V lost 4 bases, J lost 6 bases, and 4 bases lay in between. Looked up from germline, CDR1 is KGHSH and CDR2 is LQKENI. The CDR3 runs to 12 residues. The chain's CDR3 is CASSQGNSPLHF. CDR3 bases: TGTGCCAGCTCACAGGGTAATTCACCCCTCCACTTT.

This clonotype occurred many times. As DNA, the CDR3 is TGTGCCAGCAGAATGGGACAGAGTAATAACTATGGCTACACCTTC. It translates to CASRMGQSNNYGYTF. The chain joins TRBV27 to TRBJ1-2; the match to TRBD1 covers 7 bases. The length of the CDR3 is 15 residues. Germline CDR1 and CDR2: MNHEY and SMNVEV (reference sequence). Losses at the gene ends were 6 bases for V and 1 base for J; bases not matched to a gene: 8.

CDR3 sequence: CASSYPGTRDEQYF. The DNA of the CDR3 is TGTGCCAGCAGTTACCCGGGGACTAGAGACGAGCAGTACTTC. The chain has TRBV6-5 and TRBJ2-5, with 8 bases aligning to TRBD2. The tail of the sequence fits TRBJ2-7 better, so the J call may be wrong. Germline lookup yields CDR1 MNHEY and CDR2 SVGAGI. CDR3 length: 14 amino acids.

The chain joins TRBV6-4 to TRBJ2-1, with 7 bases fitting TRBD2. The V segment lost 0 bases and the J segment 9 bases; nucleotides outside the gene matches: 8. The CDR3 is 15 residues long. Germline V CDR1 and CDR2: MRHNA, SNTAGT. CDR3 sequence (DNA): TGTGCCAGCAGTGACTCGTGGGGGGGGATAGGTGAGCAGTTCTTC. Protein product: CASSDSWGGIGEQFF.

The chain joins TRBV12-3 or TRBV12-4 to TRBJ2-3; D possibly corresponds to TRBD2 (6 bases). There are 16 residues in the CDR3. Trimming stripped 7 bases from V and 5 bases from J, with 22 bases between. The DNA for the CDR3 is TGTGCCAGCACCTATAGGGAGGCGGGGTTACAAGATACGCAGTATTTT. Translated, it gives CASTYREAGLQDTQYF.

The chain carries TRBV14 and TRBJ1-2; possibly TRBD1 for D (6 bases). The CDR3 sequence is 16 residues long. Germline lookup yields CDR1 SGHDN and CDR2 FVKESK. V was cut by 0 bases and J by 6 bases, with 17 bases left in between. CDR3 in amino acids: CASSQDLSSTGDGYTF. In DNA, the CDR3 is TGTGCCAGCAGCCAAGATTTATCTTCGACAGGCGATGGCTACACCTTC. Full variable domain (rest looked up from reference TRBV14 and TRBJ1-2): EAGVTQFPSHSVIEKGQTVTLRCDPISGHDNLYWYRRVMGKEIKFLLHFVKESKQDESGMPNNRFLAERTGGTYSTLKVQPAELEDSGVYFCASSQDLSSTGDGYTFGSGTRLTVV.

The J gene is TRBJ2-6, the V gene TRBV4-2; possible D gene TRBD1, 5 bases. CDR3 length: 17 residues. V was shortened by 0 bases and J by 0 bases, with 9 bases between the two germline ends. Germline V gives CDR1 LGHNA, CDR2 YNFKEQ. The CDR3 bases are TGTGCCAGCAGCCAAGATATTGGGGCCTCTGGGGCCAACGTCCTGACTTTC. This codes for CASSQDIGASGANVLTF.

The CDR3 coding sequence is TGTGCCTGGAGCACCGACAGGGCTGGTGGCTACACCTTC. It yields the protein CAWSTDRAGGYTF. The rearrangement uses TRBV30 and TRBJ1-2, with TRBD1 matching over 7 bases. The CDR3 loop spans 13 amino acids. The germline gives CDR1 GTSNPN, CDR2 SVGIG (reference sequence). J lost 7 bases, V lost 3 bases, and 8 bases had no gene match.

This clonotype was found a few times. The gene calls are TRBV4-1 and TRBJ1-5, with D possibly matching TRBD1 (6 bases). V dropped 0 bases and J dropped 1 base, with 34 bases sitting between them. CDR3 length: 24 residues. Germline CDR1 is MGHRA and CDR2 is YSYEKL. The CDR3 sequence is CASSQEFMLIPAGEIAGSNQPQHF. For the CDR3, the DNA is TGCGCCAGCAGCCAAGAATTCATGTTGATACCGGCAGGGGAAATAGCGGGAAGCAATCAGCCCCAGCATTTT.

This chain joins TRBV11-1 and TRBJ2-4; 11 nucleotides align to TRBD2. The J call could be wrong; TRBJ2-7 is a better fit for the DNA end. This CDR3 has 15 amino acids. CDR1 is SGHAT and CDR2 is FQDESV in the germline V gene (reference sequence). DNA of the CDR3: TGTGCCAGCAGCCTGACTAGCGGGAACTCCTACGAGCAGTACTTC. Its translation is CASSLTSGNSYEQYF.

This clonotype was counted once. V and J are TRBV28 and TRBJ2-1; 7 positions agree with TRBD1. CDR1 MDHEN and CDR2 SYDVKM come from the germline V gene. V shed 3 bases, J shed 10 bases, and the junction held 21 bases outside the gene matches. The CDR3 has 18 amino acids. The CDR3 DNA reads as TGTGCCAGCAGTTTCTCCTCCGGGACAGCCCTAGATTTGGAAGAGCAGTTCTTC. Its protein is CASSFSSGTALDLEEQFF.

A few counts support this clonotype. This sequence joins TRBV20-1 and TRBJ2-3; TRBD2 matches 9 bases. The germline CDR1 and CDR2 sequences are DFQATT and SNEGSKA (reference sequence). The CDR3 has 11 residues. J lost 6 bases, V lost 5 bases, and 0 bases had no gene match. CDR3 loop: CSAGTSDTQYF. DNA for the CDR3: TGCAGTGCTGGGACTAGCGATACGCAGTATTTT.

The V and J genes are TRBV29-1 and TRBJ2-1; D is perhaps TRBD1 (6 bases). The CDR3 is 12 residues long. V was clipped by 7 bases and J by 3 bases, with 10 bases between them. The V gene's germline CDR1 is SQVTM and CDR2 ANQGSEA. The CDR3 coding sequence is TGCAGCGGAAGGGACAACTACAATGAGCAGTTCTTC. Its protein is CSGRDNYNEQFF.

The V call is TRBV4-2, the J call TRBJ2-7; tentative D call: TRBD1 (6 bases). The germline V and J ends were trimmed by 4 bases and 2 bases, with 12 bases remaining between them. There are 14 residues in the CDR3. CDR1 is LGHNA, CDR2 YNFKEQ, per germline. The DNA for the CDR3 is TGTGCCAGCAGCCCTCCGGGACAAACCTACGAGCAGTACTTC. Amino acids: CASSPPGQTYEQYF.

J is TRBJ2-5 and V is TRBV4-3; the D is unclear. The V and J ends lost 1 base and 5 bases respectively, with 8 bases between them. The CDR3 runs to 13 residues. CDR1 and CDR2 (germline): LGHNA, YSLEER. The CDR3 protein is CASSQGWGETQYF. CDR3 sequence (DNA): TGCGCCAGCAGCCAAGGCTGGGGTGAGACCCAGTACTTC.

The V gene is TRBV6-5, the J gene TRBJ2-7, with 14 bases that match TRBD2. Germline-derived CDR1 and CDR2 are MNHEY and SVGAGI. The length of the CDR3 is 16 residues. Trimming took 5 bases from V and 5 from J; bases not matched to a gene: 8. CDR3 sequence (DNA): TGTGCCAGCAGTACCCGGACTAGCGGGAGGAAAGACGAGCAGTACTTC. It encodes CASSTRTSGRKDEQYF.

The CDR3 sequence: CSARVASGSGETQYF. The CDR3 DNA is TGCAGTGCTAGAGTCGCTAGCGGGAGTGGAGAGACCCAGTACTTC. The chain joins TRBV20-1 to TRBJ2-5, with 10 positions matching TRBD2. Germline assignment: CDR1 DFQATT and CDR2 SNEGSKA (reference sequence). The J segment lost 4 bases and the V segment lost 1 base, leaving 6 bases of the junction unmatched. The CDR3 consists of 15 residues.